Presented here are 30 T cell receptor beta chains from one specimen sequenced in a study of cytomegalovirus exposure and HLA in healthy donors (dated 2017 in TCRdb). The method was the immunoSEQ multiplex PCR assay. The multiplex PCR relied on a mix of 60 forward primers for TCR Vbeta segments and 13 reverse primers for TCR Jbeta segments. TCRdb took this table from immuneACCESS and kept in-frame rearrangements with V and J called. Such tables lack part of the clones; where checked against another copy, unresolved V genes explain under half of the gap, and the rest is unexplained. The sample table lists about 84,000 clones, 55% to 65% of them with a count of one. Of the sample, approximately 15% is held by the ten largest clones. Sequencing used PBMCs. These receptors were collected from a woman between 35 and 50 years old in good health and CMV-seropositive.

V is TRBV6-6 and J is TRBJ2-1; 7 bases line up with TRBD2. Germline-derived CDR1 and CDR2 are MNHNY and SVGAGI (reference sequence). There are 16 residues in the CDR3. V trimming: 5 bases; J trimming: 5 bases; junction bases outside the gene matches: 12. Written as DNA, the CDR3 is TGTGCCAGCAGTCCCCCGGCGGGAGCGGCGGACAATGAGCAGTTCTTC. This encodes CASSPPAGAADNEQFF.

The genes are TRBV5-1 and TRBJ2-2; possible D gene TRBD2, 6 bases. Germline V gene sequence: CDR1 SGHRS, CDR2 YFSETQ. With 3 bases removed from V and 4 bases from J, the gap between germline ends came to 16 bases. The CDR3 runs 16 residues. CDR3 in DNA: TGCGCCAGCAGCTCGGCTAGCGCGTCGGGCACCGGGGAGCTGTTTTTT. Translating it yields CASSSASASGTGELFF.

Notes on this clone: The sample carries other DNA sequences with the same CDR3. The J gene is TRBJ2-3, the V gene TRBV6-1, with 12 bases lining up with TRBD2. After removal of 2 bases from V and 6 bases from J, the junction contained 3 bases not matched to a gene. In germline, CDR1 is MNHNS, CDR2 SASEGT. The CDR3 has 15 amino acids. This CDR3 reads CASSELAGGPDTQYF. The CDR3 bases are TGTGCCAGCAGTGAACTAGCGGGAGGGCCGGATACGCAGTATTTT.

The chain joins TRBV7-8 to TRBJ1-1, with TRBD1 matching 9 bases. From germline, CDR1 is SGHVS and CDR2 FQNEAQ. The CDR3 runs 14 residues. Germline trimming cut 4 bases from V and 4 bases from J; bases unmatched to any gene: 4. The CDR3 sequence is CASSSGQGTTEAFF. CDR3 sequence (DNA): TGTGCCAGCAGCTCGGGACAGGGAACCACTGAAGCTTTCTTT.

The gene calls are TRBV28 and TRBJ1-4, with 10 positions matching TRBD1. The CDR3 runs to 17 residues. V was clipped by 6 bases and J by 0 bases; unmatched bases: 7. Germline V lookup: CDR1 MDHEN, CDR2 SYDVKM. The CDR3 reads CASRRQGAAATNEKLFF. The CDR3 region has the DNA TGTGCCAGCAGACGACAGGGGGCGGCTGCAACTAATGAAAAACTGTTTTTT.

This clone was seen a handful of times. This sequence joins TRBV28 and TRBJ1-2, with 10 bases matching TRBD1. CDR3 size: 14 residues. Germline V gene lookup returns CDR1 MDHEN and CDR2 SYDVKM. V dropped 5 bases and J dropped 8; count of bases not matched to a gene: 8. DNA for the CDR3: TGTGCCAGCAGTACTCCCGGGACAGGGGAAGGCTACACCTTC. It codes for CASSTPGTGEGYTF.

This clone has only a few counts. V is TRBV6-5 and J is TRBJ1-5; D remains ambiguous. Germline V CDR1 and CDR2: MNHEY, SVGAGI. The CDR3 spans 13 residues. Trimming removed 5 bases at V and 4 bases at J, with 9 bases between. The CDR3 loop is CASSLSGNQPQHF. CDR3 in DNA: TGTGCCAGCAGTCTATCGGGAAATCAGCCCCAGCATTTT.

The chain has TRBV19 and TRBJ1-2; D not resolved. The CDR3 runs 15 residues. CDR1 and CDR2 from the germline V gene are LNHDA and SQIVND (reference sequence). V was trimmed by 4 bases and J by 6 bases, leaving 18 bases between them. CDR3 sequence reads: CASSTKGGLLNGYTF. For the CDR3, the DNA is TGTGCCAGTAGTACCAAGGGCGGGCTACTAAATGGCTACACCTTC.

The chain recombines TRBV28 with TRBJ2-7; the D gene is possibly TRBD1 (6 bases). Germline V gives CDR1 MDHEN, CDR2 SYDVKM. V gave up 8 bases and J gave up 3 bases, with 11 bases separating them. The CDR3 has 12 amino acids. CDR3 sequence reads: CASGRGGYEQYF. The DNA of the CDR3 is TGTGCCAGCGGGCGAGGGGGCTACGAGCAGTACTTC. Looking up the rest from reference TRBV28 and TRBJ2-7 gives the full variable domain: DVKVTQSSRYLVKRTGEKVFLECVQDMDHENMFWYRQDPGLGLRLIYFSYDVKMKEKGDIPEGYSVSREKKERFSLILESASTNQTSMYLCASGRGGYEQYFGPGTRLTVT.

This clone has just a few counts. The chain links TRBV5-1 to TRBJ2-5, with 8 bases identical to TRBD1. This CDR3 is 13 amino acids long. Germline CDR1 and CDR2: SGHRS and YFSETQ. V shed 4 bases, J shed 13 bases, and the junction held 12 bases outside the gene matches. CDR3 sequence: CASSDLPGGSRYF. In DNA, the CDR3 is TGCGCCAGCAGCGACCTTCCAGGGGGCTCGCGGTACTTC.

This clone showed up just a few times. V is TRBV12-5 and J is TRBJ1-2; TRBD1 matches at 9 bases. CDR1 and CDR2 from the germline V gene are LGHNT and FRNRAP. The CDR3 length is 14 residues. With 4 bases clipped from V and 7 bases from J, the junction kept 7 bases outside the gene matches. The chain's CDR3 is CASGSPGTGSGYTF. CDR3 coding DNA: TGTGCTAGTGGTTCCCCCGGGACAGGGTCTGGCTACACCTTC.

The chain has TRBV4-2 and TRBJ2-1, with 8 bases lining up with TRBD2. The CDR3 consists of 16 residues. Germline V gene sequence: CDR1 LGHNA, CDR2 YNFKEQ. The trim removed 1 base at V and 4 bases at J, leaving 6 bases unmatched. This CDR3 reads CASSQGLAGDYNEQFF. CDR3 DNA sequence: TGTGCCAGCAGCCAAGGGCTAGCGGGCGATTACAATGAGCAGTTCTTC.

V usage is TRBV19 and J usage is TRBJ1-1, with TRBD1 matching over 7 bases. The trim removed 5 bases at V and 1 base at J, leaving 7 bases unmatched. The CDR3 is 15 residues long. Germline-derived CDR1 and CDR2 are LNHDA and SQIVND (reference sequence). In nucleotides, the CDR3 is TGTGCCAGTAGTCCACCGGGACAGCAGAACACTGAAGCTTTCTTT. It yields the protein CASSPPGQQNTEAFF.

The chain employs TRBV27 and TRBJ1-4, with D unresolved. This CDR3 is 15 amino acids long. Germline V gene data show CDR1 as MNHEY and CDR2 as SMNVEV (reference sequence). The V and J ends lost 5 bases and 10 bases respectively, with 20 bases between them. CDR3 residues: CASSHKAAQRGKLFF. As DNA, the CDR3 is TGTGCCAGCAGTCATAAGGCCGCACAGCGGGGAAAACTGTTTTTT.

This chain links TRBV4-3 with TRBJ1-2, with D perhaps matching TRBD1 (5 bases). The CDR3 is 14 amino acids. V lost 1 base to trimming and J lost 0 bases, with 6 bases between them. Germline loops: CDR1 LGHNA, CDR2 YSLEER. The CDR3 region is CASSQGQSNYGYTF. The CDR3 DNA reads TGCGCCAGCAGCCAAGGACAGTCTAACTATGGCTACACCTTC.

The table lists this clone with a count of one. J is TRBJ2-2 and V is TRBV5-6; 9 nucleotides agree with TRBD2. J gave up 6 bases and V 0 bases, and 12 bases lay outside the gene matches. Germline V gene lookup returns CDR1 SGHDT and CDR2 YYEEEE. This CDR3 region has 18 residues. Here the CDR3 DNA reads TGTGCCAGCAGCTTGGTGACTAGCGGAGGTGGGGGTGCCGGGGAGCTGTTTTTT. Its protein is CASSLVTSGGGGAGELFF. The whole variable domain, filled in from reference TRBV5-6 and TRBJ2-2, reads DAGVTQSPTHLIKTRGQQVTLRCSPKSGHDTVSWYQQALGQGPQFIFQYYEEEERQRGNFPDRFSGHQFPNYSSELNVNALLLGDSALYLCASSLVTSGGGGAGELFFGEGSRLTVL.

The chain links TRBV7-2 to TRBJ2-1; no definite D call. Trimming cost V 2 bases and J 6 bases, with 2 bases left between them. CDR3 length: 11 amino acids. Germline CDR1 SGHTA, CDR2 FQGNSA. CDR3 protein: CASSLLNEQFF. The CDR3 DNA is TGTGCCAGCAGCTTACTCAATGAGCAGTTCTTC.

This clone was observed a handful of times. The J gene is TRBJ2-1, the V gene TRBV28; a possible D gene is TRBD1 (6 bases). This CDR3 has 14 residues. Per the germline V gene, CDR1 is MDHEN and CDR2 is SYDVKM. V shed 6 bases and J shed 8 bases, with 17 bases lying between them. The CDR3 loop is CASRPGRGSHEQFF. DNA of the CDR3: TGTGCCAGCAGGCCGGGCAGGGGTTCCCATGAGCAGTTCTTC.

This chain uses TRBV28 with TRBJ1-2, with 11 bases that match TRBD1. The V and J ends lost 4 bases and 8 bases, in that order; junction bases with no gene match: 6. CDR3 size: 14 residues. Germline lookup yields CDR1 MDHEN and CDR2 SYDVKM. The CDR3 sequence: CASSSDRGLRGYTF. The CDR3 DNA reads TGTGCCAGCAGTTCGGACAGGGGGCTTCGCGGCTACACCTTC.

The V and J genes are TRBV10-2 and TRBJ2-3, with 8 bases that match TRBD2. CDR3 length: 15 amino acids. CDR1 and CDR2 from the germline V gene are WSHSY and SAAADI. V dropped 8 bases and J dropped 0; count of bases not matched to a gene: 7. CDR3 sequence: CASRRGGTSTDTQYF. CDR3 bases: TGCGCCAGCCGCCGGGGGGGGACTAGCACAGATACGCAGTATTTT.

The rearrangement links TRBV4-3 to TRBJ2-7, with TRBD2 matching over 7 bases. The germline V gene has CDR1 LGHNA and CDR2 YSLEER. V lost 1 base and J lost 5; bases outside the gene matches: 5. CDR3 length equals 14 residues. The CDR3 coding sequence is TGCGCCAGCAGCCAAGGCGGGAGTGTCGACGAGCAGTACTTC. Its translation is CASSQGGSVDEQYF.

This sequence joins TRBV7-2 and TRBJ1-2; perhaps TRBD1 as D (6 bases). The CDR3 totals 14 residues. V was shortened by 5 bases and J by 6 bases, with 16 bases between the two germline ends. Per the germline V gene, CDR1 is SGHTA and CDR2 is FQGNSA. The CDR3: CASSANRALHGYTF. CDR3 bases: TGTGCCAGCAGCGCGAACAGGGCCCTCCATGGCTACACCTTC.

The rearrangement links TRBV19 to TRBJ2-5, with 11 bases matching TRBD2. This CDR3 spans 15 amino acids. V lost 5 bases and J lost 7; bases outside the gene matches: 9. Per germline, CDR1 LNHDA and CDR2 SQIVND (reference sequence). The CDR3 sequence: CASSLVAGGTGTQYF. The CDR3 DNA reads as TGTGCCAGTAGTTTGGTAGCGGGAGGGACAGGGACCCAGTACTTC.

V gene TRBV9 combines with J gene TRBJ1-1, with a weak D call TRBD1 (5 bases). CDR3 length equals 14 residues. Trimming pared 4 bases from V and 0 bases from J, leaving 10 bases between. Germline values: CDR1 SGDLS, CDR2 YYNGEE. The CDR3 protein is CASSRAGLNTEAFF. CDR3 bases: TGTGCCAGCAGCCGGGCAGGGCTGAACACTGAAGCTTTCTTT. Full variable domain (missing parts from reference TRBV9 and TRBJ1-1): DSGVTQTPKHLITATGQRVTLRCSPRSGDLSVYWYQQSLDQGLQFLIQYYNGEERAKGNILERFSAQQFPDLHSELNLSSLELGDSALYFCASSRAGLNTEAFFGQGTRLTVV.

The gene calls are TRBV19 and TRBJ2-7; D possibly corresponds to TRBD1 (6 bases). Germline CDR1 and CDR2: LNHDA and SQIVND (reference sequence). The CDR3 is 14 amino acids. Between the trimmed V and J ends, which lost 9 bases and 0 bases, there was a span of 15 bases. CDR3 in DNA: TGTGCCAGCAAAAGGACAGCGAACTCCTACGAGCAGTACTTC. As protein: CASKRTANSYEQYF. The whole variable domain, remainder taken from reference TRBV19 and TRBJ2-7, is DGGITQSPKYLFRKEGQNVTLSCEQNLNHDAMYWYRQDPGQGLRLIYYSQIVNDFQKGDIAEGYSVSREKKESFPLTVTSAQKNPTAFYLCASKRTANSYEQYFGPGTRLTVT.

As regards this clone: Sequence at one end of the junction differs from germline and may be a read error. The chain links TRBV7-8 to TRBJ2-7; no reliable D call. The CDR3 covers 11 residues. The germline V gene has CDR1 SGHVS and CDR2 FQNEAQ. The CDR3 protein is CASSRIRWVDF. The CDR3 bases are TGTGCCAGCAGCAGAATCAGGTGGGTGGACTTC.

The rearrangement links TRBV28 to TRBJ1-2; D remains unclear. V lost 3 bases and J 4 bases, leaving 12 bases between the germline ends. The CDR3 sequence is 14 residues long. Germline CDR1 MDHEN, CDR2 SYDVKM. In nucleotides, the CDR3 is TGTGCCAGCAGTTTGGCATTGGAGTCCTATGGCTACACCTTC. This translates into CASSLALESYGYTF.

J is TRBJ2-5 and V is TRBV2; 7 positions agree with TRBD1. V shed 6 bases, J shed 5 bases, and the junction held 12 bases outside the gene matches. Germline CDR1 and CDR2: SNHLY and FYNNEI. The CDR3 runs 15 residues. The CDR3 coding sequence is TGTGCCAGCAGCGCACCAGGGGGTTCGGTTGAGACCCAGTACTTC. Protein product: CASSAPGGSVETQYF.

The chain's CDR3 is CASSLGQGVWQPQHF. CDR3 sequence (DNA): TGTGCCAGCAGCTTAGGGCAGGGGGTGTGGCAGCCCCAGCATTTT. The chain has TRBV7-2 and TRBJ1-5, with 7 positions matching TRBD1. With V trimmed by 1 base and J by 7 bases, 7 bases remained unmatched. The CDR3 extends over 15 amino acids. CDR1 and CDR2 (germline): SGHTA, FQGNSA.

This clone occurred once. J is TRBJ2-2 and V is TRBV7-2; TRBD1 matches 9 bases. With V trimmed by 5 bases and J by 3 bases, 4 bases remained unmatched. Germline values: CDR1 SGHTA, CDR2 FQGNSA. The CDR3 totals 15 residues. CDR3 residues: CASSIQGAHTGELFF. In DNA form, the CDR3 reads TGTGCCAGCAGCATACAGGGGGCACACACCGGGGAGCTGTTTTTT. The whole variable domain, remainder taken from reference TRBV7-2 and TRBJ2-2, is GAGVSQSPSNKVTEKGKDVELRCDPISGHTALYWYRQSLGQGLEFLIYFQGNSAPDKSGLPSDRFSAERTGGSVSTLTIQRTQQEDSAVYLCASSIQGAHTGELFFGEGSRLTVL.